These 30 T cell receptor beta chains share one sample of origin, sequenced in a study of early T cells in non-severe SARS-CoV-2 infection. TCRdb recomputed calls from the 5' RACE reads with MiXCR, one row per CDR3 protein. Of some 96,000 distinct CDR3 sequences in the sample, roughly 13% were seen once. The source material was whole blood. The receptors shown here come from an adult who was a healthcare worker with PCR-confirmed SARS-CoV-2 infection or an uninfected control (not recorded which).

This chain links TRBV12-3 or TRBV12-4 with TRBJ2-1; D possibly corresponds to TRBD2 (7 bases). The V and J ends lost 5 bases and 7 bases respectively, with 12 bases between them. This CDR3 has 13 residues. CDR3 sequence reads: CASSRGAGNEQFF. CDR3 in DNA: TGTGCCAGCAGTCGGGGGGCGGGGAATGAGCAGTTCTTC.

This clonotype was counted between two and nine times. The chain carries TRBV4-1 and TRBJ2-7, with 8 bases fitting TRBD1. V dropped 4 bases and J dropped 2; count of bases not matched to a gene: 7. Germline V lookup: CDR1 MGHRA, CDR2 YSYEKL. CDR3 length: 15 amino acids. CDR3: CASSLATGVAYEQYF. The DNA for the CDR3 is TGCGCCAGCAGCCTCGCGACAGGGGTGGCCTACGAGCAGTACTTC.

Here the CDR3 DNA reads TGTGCCAGCACCGGACAGGGGGCCGGGGAGCTGTTTTTT. Encoded protein: CASTGQGAGELFF. V and J are TRBV7-9 and TRBJ2-2; TRBD1 aligns across 10 bases. The CDR3 is made up of 13 amino acids. Per germline, CDR1 SEHNR and CDR2 FQNEAQ (reference sequence). The J segment lost 6 bases and the V segment lost 7 bases, leaving 2 bases of the junction unmatched. Full variable domain (missing parts from reference TRBV7-9 and TRBJ2-2): DTGVSQNPRHKITKRGQNVTFRCDPISEHNRLYWYRQTLGQGPEFLTYFQNEAQLEKSRLLSDRFSAERPKGSFSTLEIQRTEQGDSAMYLCASTGQGAGELFFGEGSRLTVL.

The chain is built from TRBV5-6 and TRBJ2-1; TRBD2 is a possible D gene (6 bases). Per germline, CDR1 SGHDT and CDR2 YYEEEE. Trimming shortened V by 0 bases and J by 7 bases, and 11 bases separated the two germline ends. The CDR3 is 14 amino acids. Here the CDR3 DNA reads TGTGCCAGCAGCTTGGTGGGGACTCTGAATGAGCAGTTCTTC. Translated: CASSLVGTLNEQFF.

This clonotype was counted many times. The chain joins TRBV24-1 to TRBJ1-1; D uncertain. Germline CDR1 and CDR2: KGHDR and SFDVKD. CDR3 length equals 13 residues. Trimming removed 7 bases from V and 2 bases from J, with 10 bases in between. For the CDR3, the DNA is TGTGCCACCAGACTTACAGCAAACACTGAAGCTTTCTTT. It encodes CATRLTANTEAFF.

The chain uses TRBV6-5 and TRBJ1-2; a possible D gene is TRBD1 (6 bases). Per germline, CDR1 MNHEY and CDR2 SVGAGI. The V end lost 2 bases, the J end lost 0 bases, and 10 bases lay between the germline ends. The CDR3 has 15 residues. CDR3 DNA sequence: TGTGCCAGCAGTTACGGGGGGCGGGCTAACTATGGCTACACCTTC. Its translation: CASSYGGRANYGYTF.

In its sample, this clonotype was seen a few times. V and J are TRBV6-2 or TRBV6-3 and TRBJ2-1, with 9 bases fitting TRBD2. The CDR3 has 15 residues. Unmatched junction bases numbered 6, after V lost 7 bases and J lost 2 bases. The germline gives CDR1 MNHEY, CDR2 SVGEGT. CDR3 sequence (DNA): TGTGCCAGCACTCTAGCGGGGTATCCCTACAATGAGCAGTTCTTC. The encoded protein is CASTLAGYPYNEQFF.

This clonotype was counted at least ten times. The rearrangement joins TRBV10-3 to TRBJ2-1; D remains ambiguous. The V gene lost 0 bases and the J gene lost 0 bases, with 9 bases spanning the gap. The CDR3 sequence is 16 residues long. Germline assignment: CDR1 ENHRY and CDR2 SYGVKD. The CDR3 DNA reads as TGTGCCATCAGTGAGTCGAGCCTAAGCTCCTACAATGAGCAGTTCTTC. This sequence encodes CAISESSLSSYNEQFF.

This clonotype has a handful of counts. The V gene is TRBV29-1, the J gene TRBJ1-2; 7 bases map to TRBD1. V shed 8 bases, J shed 8 bases, and the junction held 8 bases outside the gene matches. The length of the CDR3 is 11 residues. The germline V gene encodes CDR1 SQVTM and CDR2 ANQGSEA. In nucleotides, the CDR3 is TGCAGCTCGACAGGGCAAGAGGGCTACACCTTC. This gives the protein CSSTGQEGYTF.

The sample holds many counts of this clonotype. The chain recombines TRBV20-1 with TRBJ2-3; TRBD2 matches at 16 bases. The CDR3 sequence is 15 residues long. CDR1 and CDR2 (germline): DFQATT, SNEGSKA (reference sequence). V lost 8 bases to trimming and J lost 5 bases; unmatched junction nucleotides: 7. The chain's CDR3 is CSTPGLAGGRDTQYF. The CDR3 region has the DNA TGCAGTACACCGGGACTAGCGGGGGGGAGAGATACGCAGTATTTT.

This clonotype was seen at least ten times. The chain carries TRBV5-4 and TRBJ1-4, with 8 bases lining up with TRBD1. The CDR3 covers 15 residues. Germline V CDR1 and CDR2: SGHNT, YYREEE (reference sequence). Trimming took 2 bases from V and 11 from J; bases not matched to a gene: 11. DNA of the CDR3: TGTGCCAGCAGCTTCCGAGGGACAGGCAAGGAGAAACTGTTTTTT. Its translation: CASSFRGTGKEKLFF.

This chain connects TRBV18 to TRBJ2-1; D is unclear. Germline V gene data show CDR1 as KGHSH and CDR2 as LQKENI. The CDR3 length is 15 residues. Trimming removed 5 bases at V and 6 bases at J, with 17 bases between. DNA for the CDR3: TGTGCCAGCTCAACCACGTCCGGGCAAGGCAATGAGCAGTTCTTC. It translates to CASSTTSGQGNEQFF.

This clonotype was seen at least ten times. The chain couples TRBV10-3 to TRBJ2-7; TRBD1 aligns across 10 bases. V shed 3 bases and J 5 bases; nucleotides not matched to a gene: 10. The CDR3 is made up of 16 amino acids. Germline CDR1 ENHRY, CDR2 SYGVKD. The chain's CDR3 is CAISEQKPGQGNEQYF. The DNA of the CDR3 is TGTGCCATCAGTGAACAAAAACCGGGACAGGGGAACGAGCAGTACTTC.

This rearrangement joins TRBV9 to TRBJ2-5; D ambiguous. The CDR3 has 13 amino acids. V was shortened by 0 bases and J by 4 bases, with 7 bases between the two germline ends. CDR1 and CDR2 (germline): SGDLS, YYNGEE. The CDR3 DNA sequence: TGTGCCAGCAGCGTAGCCTTTGGAGAGACCCAGTACTTC. Amino acid sequence: CASSVAFGETQYF.

This clonotype was counted a few times. This chain joins TRBV10-2 and TRBJ2-7, with D possibly being TRBD2 (5 bases). The V gene's germline CDR1 is WSHSY and CDR2 SAAADI. The CDR3 consists of 12 residues. V was cut by 6 bases and J by 3 bases, with 9 bases left in between. CDR3 coding DNA: TGCGCCAGCAGAAGAGGGAACTACGAGCAGTACTTC. It translates to CASRRGNYEQYF.

The rearrangement joins TRBV11-2 to TRBJ2-3; D uncertain. The CDR3 is made up of 17 amino acids. Trimming removed 2 bases from V and 0 bases from J, with 15 bases in between. CDR1 is SGHAT, CDR2 FQNNGV, per germline. CDR3 amino acids: CASSLRSRYTSTDTQYF. CDR3 nucleotides: TGTGCCAGCAGCTTAAGGTCGCGCTACACTAGCACAGATACGCAGTATTTT. Using reference TRBV11-2 and TRBJ2-3 for the parts outside the CDR3, the full variable domain is EAGVAQSPRYKIIEKRQSVAFWCNPISGHATLYWYQQILGQGPKLLIQFQNNGVVDDSQLPKDRFSAERLKGVDSTLKIQPAKLEDSAVYLCASSLRSRYTSTDTQYFGPGTRLTVL.

V is TRBV12-3 or TRBV12-4 and J is TRBJ2-3; 10 positions agree with TRBD1. Trimming took 6 bases from V and 1 from J; bases not matched to a gene: 4. The CDR3 runs to 15 residues. The CDR3 loop is CASRPGTGGTDTQYF. The CDR3 coding sequence is TGTGCCAGCAGACCGGGGACAGGGGGCACAGATACGCAGTATTTT.

This clonotype has just a few counts. The chain combines TRBV28 with TRBJ1-5, with a possible D match to TRBD1 (6 bases). The CDR3 totals 16 residues. V shed 6 bases and J shed 0 bases, with 15 bases lying between them. CDR1 is MDHEN, CDR2 SYDVKM, per germline. The CDR3 is CASSKDSVYSNQPQHF. CDR3 sequence (DNA): TGTGCCAGCAGCAAGGACAGCGTGTATAGCAATCAGCCCCAGCATTTT.

This clonotype was observed many times. This chain links TRBV7-9 with TRBJ2-3; D is ambiguous. Germline V gives CDR1 SEHNR, CDR2 FQNEAQ (reference sequence). Trimming pared 0 bases from V and 0 bases from J, leaving 4 bases between. The CDR3 length is 14 residues. The CDR3 DNA follows: TGTGCCAGCAGCTTAGCGCTTAGCACAGATACGCAGTATTTT. Encoded protein: CASSLALSTDTQYF. The whole variable domain, filled in from reference TRBV7-9 and TRBJ2-3, reads DTGVSQNPRHKITKRGQNVTFRCDPISEHNRLYWYRQTLGQGPEFLTYFQNEAQLEKSRLLSDRFSAERPKGSFSTLEIQRTEQGDSAMYLCASSLALSTDTQYFGPGTRLTVL.

The J gene is TRBJ2-3, the V gene TRBV9; D unclear. The length of the CDR3 is 13 residues. Trimming cost V 0 bases and J 2 bases, with 4 bases left between them. The germline V gene encodes CDR1 SGDLS and CDR2 YYNGEE. CDR3 DNA sequence: TGTGCCAGCAGCGTAGTCTCCACAGATACGCAGTATTTT. It yields the protein CASSVVSTDTQYF.

This chain joins TRBV29-1 and TRBJ2-4; tentative D call: TRBD2 (5 bases). The CDR3 totals 14 residues. The V and J ends lost 3 bases and 10 bases respectively, with 19 bases between them. Germline assignment: CDR1 SQVTM and CDR2 ANQGSEA. CDR3 sequence (DNA): TGCAGCGTTGAGGCCCTCGATCTGCGAGGGATTCAGTACTTC. Translated: CSVEALDLRGIQYF.

The chain recombines TRBV3-1 with TRBJ2-7, with unresolved D. The germline CDR1 and CDR2 sequences are LGHDT and YNNKEL (reference sequence). The germline V and J ends were trimmed by 1 base and 2 bases, with 6 bases remaining between them. This CDR3 spans 13 amino acids. The CDR3, as DNA: TGTGCCAGCAGCCAAGGACCGGCCTACGAGCAGTACTTC. Protein: CASSQGPAYEQYF.

This clonotype was observed many times. J is TRBJ2-6 and V is TRBV6-1; D is undetermined. The CDR3 is 16 amino acids. The V and J ends lost 6 bases and 0 bases respectively, with 12 bases between them. Germline CDR1 and CDR2: MNHNS and SASEGT. CDR3: CASSPDGSSGANVLTF. The CDR3 DNA sequence: TGTGCCAGCAGCCCAGACGGAAGCTCTGGGGCCAACGTCCTGACTTTC.

A few counts support this clonotype. This chain joins TRBV7-9 and TRBJ1-1, with D tentatively TRBD1 (5 bases). The CDR3 runs 14 residues. V lost 4 bases, J lost 6 bases, and 15 bases lay in between. Germline assignment: CDR1 SEHNR and CDR2 FQNEAQ (reference sequence). The CDR3 sequence: CASSSLGDLSEAFF. CDR3 nucleotide sequence: TGTGCCAGCAGCTCTTTGGGGGATCTCTCTGAAGCTTTCTTT.

This clonotype was detected ten times or more. The rearrangement joins TRBV7-2 to TRBJ2-1; perhaps TRBD2 as D (6 bases). Trimming shortened V by 5 bases and J by 10 bases, and 15 bases separated the two germline ends. The CDR3 consists of 13 residues. Germline values: CDR1 SGHTA, CDR2 FQGNSA. The chain's CDR3 is CASSREPLAEQFF. In DNA form, the CDR3 reads TGTGCCAGCAGCCGGGAACCCCTAGCGGAGCAGTTCTTC.

V and J are TRBV29-1 and TRBJ2-4; TRBD1 agrees at 9 bases. CDR3 size: 14 residues. Germline CDR1 is SQVTM and CDR2 is ANQGSEA. V gave up 7 bases and J gave up 2 bases; unmatched junction bases: 6. The CDR3 is CSGTGGTTKNIQYF. In nucleotides, the CDR3 is TGCAGCGGCACAGGGGGCACCACCAAAAACATTCAGTACTTC.

V and J are TRBV27 and TRBJ2-2; D is unresolved. V dropped 3 bases and J dropped 4 bases, with 3 bases sitting between them. CDR3 length: 12 amino acids. The V gene's germline CDR1 is MNHEY and CDR2 SMNVEV (reference sequence). CDR3 amino acids: CASSFSTGELFF. The CDR3 nucleotides are TGTGCCAGCAGTTTTAGCACCGGGGAGCTGTTTTTT.

The rearrangement links TRBV9 to TRBJ1-1; D call uncertain. From germline, CDR1 is SGDLS and CDR2 YYNGEE. CDR3 size: 14 residues. Trimming took 0 bases from V and 1 from J, leaving 7 bases between them. The CDR3: CASSVVEGNTEAFF. CDR3 bases: TGTGCCAGCAGCGTAGTTGAGGGGAACACTGAAGCTTTCTTT.

The V gene is TRBV6-1, the J gene TRBJ2-1; D gene unclear. Germline V gives CDR1 MNHNS, CDR2 SASEGT. The CDR3 consists of 13 residues. V lost 1 base to trimming and J lost 6 bases, with 7 bases between them. CDR3 sequence: CASSEVKFNEQFF. In DNA, the CDR3 is TGTGCCAGCAGTGAAGTTAAATTCAATGAGCAGTTCTTC.

This clonotype was recorded many times. The rearrangement uses TRBV6-2 or TRBV6-3 and TRBJ2-7, with 7 bases matching TRBD2. The V gene end was trimmed by 8 bases and the J gene end by 4 bases; junction bases not matched to a gene: 14. Germline assignment: CDR1 MNHEY and CDR2 SVGEGT. The CDR3 has 15 amino acids. This CDR3 is CASGGYGGILYEQYF. The CDR3 nucleotides read TGTGCCAGCGGAGGTTACGGGGGGATTTTGTACGAGCAGTACTTC.